This T cell receptor beta chain stems from a study of blood T cell repertoires in COVID-19. The repertoire was sequenced with immunoSEQ multiplex PCR; TCRdb's copy has only in-frame clones and lacks some. The top ten clones hold 2.3% of a sample with approximately 390,000 clones, 87% of them seen once. Material for sequencing was peripheral blood. This receptor was obtained from a woman aged 60-75 years with COVID-19, enrolled during active disease.

The CDR3 spells CASSPKNRGLNEKLFF. The DNA of the CDR3 is TGTGCCAGCAGCCCAAAAAACAGGGGCCTTAATGAAAAACTGTTTTTT. V is TRBV11-2 and J is TRBJ1-4; 7 bases match TRBD1. This CDR3 is 16 amino acids long. Germline V gene sequence: CDR1 SGHAT, CDR2 FQNNGV. The J segment lost 4 bases and the V segment lost 5 bases, leaving 10 bases of the junction unmatched. Filled out from reference TRBV11-2 and TRBJ1-4, the complete variable domain reads EAGVAQSPRYKIIEKRQSVAFWCNPISGHATLYWYQQILGQGPKLLIQFQNNGVVDDSQLPKDRFSAERLKGVDSTLKIQPAKLEDSAVYLCASSPKNRGLNEKLFFGSGTQLSVL.